The rows below give T cell receptor beta chains drawn from one sample of a study of blood T cell repertoires in COVID-19. Measured with immunoSEQ multiplex PCR; TCRdb has only the in-frame clones, and not every one. This sample has 150,000 to 200,000 clones, with 88% found just once. What was sequenced was peripheral blood. The receptors derive from a middle-aged man with active or convalescent COVID-19. Both conserved end residues are part of each CDR3. Fields, in order: J gene, V gene, clone size, D gene, CDR3 protein, CDR3 DNA. A D gene is named only where the DNA matches it firmly. Clone size is given for some rows only: seen once, a few or many times, or a class if the clone is expanded.

TRBJ2-7	TRBV12-3/TRBV12-4	-	TRBD1	CASRLGQGYEQYF	TGTGCCAGCAGGTTGGGACAGGGATACGAGCAGTACTTC
TRBJ1-2	TRBV5-1	once	TRBD1	CASSPSGGNYGYTF	TGCGCCAGTTCCCCCTCAGGGGGTAACTATGGCTACACCTTC
TRBJ1-4	TRBV5-4	-	-	CASSLAGSTEKLFF	TGTGCCAGCAGCTTAGCGGGGTCCACTGAAAAACTGTTTTTT
TRBJ1-5	TRBV7-8	-	-	CASSTPGLTVSNQPQHF	TGTGCCAGCAGCACACCGGGACTGACTGTCAGCAATCAGCCCCAGCATTTT
TRBJ1-2	TRBV7-2	-	-	CASSLTVGDYGYTF	TGTGCCAGCAGCTTAACCGTGGGAGACTATGGCTACACCTTC
TRBJ1-5	TRBV6-1	-	TRBD1	CASSETGGGQPQHF	TGTGCCAGCAGTGAAACGGGAGGGGGCCAGCCCCAGCATTTT
TRBJ2-7	TRBV7-9	-	TRBD2	CASSSGLAGIYEQYF	TGTGCCAGCAGCTCCGGACTAGCGGGGATTTACGAGCAGTACTTC
TRBJ2-1	TRBV11-3	-	-	CASSDSRGYNEQFF	TGTGCCAGCAGCGACTCCCGGGGTTACAATGAGCAGTTCTTC
TRBJ1-2	TRBV25-1	-	TRBD1	CASSVDRGVGYTF	TGTGCCAGCAGTGTCGACAGGGGCGTGGGCTACACCTTC
TRBJ2-1	TRBV13	-	-	CASMILSSYNEQFF	TGTGCCAGCATGATACTAAGCTCCTACAATGAGCAGTTCTTC
TRBJ2-7	TRBV2	once	-	CASITGYEQYF	TGTGCCTCGATAACGGGGTACGAGCAGTACTTC
TRBJ2-3	TRBV4-1	-	TRBD2	CASSQGTSGRPDTQYF	TGCGCCAGCAGCCAAGGGACTAGCGGGAGACCAGATACGCAGTATTTT
TRBJ2-5	TRBV5-1	-	TRBD2	CASSFGGRVQETQYF	TGCGCCAGCAGCTTCGGGGGGAGGGTCCAAGAGACCCAGTACTTC
TRBJ2-5	TRBV4-1	-	TRBD2	CASSQDHLAGGRETQYF	TGCGCCAGCAGCCAAGACCATTTAGCGGGAGGCAGGGAGACCCAGTACTTC
TRBJ2-6	TRBV15	once	-	CATSVRSSGANVLTF	TGTGCCACCAGCGTTCGGTCCTCTGGGGCCAACGTCCTGACTTTC
TRBJ1-2	TRBV5-1	-	TRBD1	CASSLGQRYTF	TGCGCCAGCAGCCTGGGACAGCGCTACACCTTC
TRBJ1-4	TRBV6-1	-	-	CASSERSPKLFF	TGTGCCAGCAGTGAGAGGTCCCCAAAACTGTTTTTT
TRBJ2-5	TRBV5-4	-	-	CASSLIREETQYF	TGTGCCAGCAGCTTGATTCGGGAAGAGACCCAGTACTTC
TRBJ2-3	TRBV7-2	-	TRBD1	CASRLDRSIGTQYF	TGTGCCAGCAGGTTGGACAGGAGCATTGGGACGCAGTATTTT
TRBJ2-1	TRBV18	once	TRBD1	CASSPPGTGLSNEQFF	TGTGCCAGCTCACCACCCGGGACAGGGTTGTCGAATGAGCAGTTCTTC
TRBJ2-7	TRBV28	-	-	CASRLDREVYEQYF	TGTGCCAGCAGACTAGACAGGGAGGTCTACGAGCAGTACTTC
TRBJ1-1	TRBV7-2	once	TRBD1	CASSTGGQMNTEAFF	TGTGCCAGCAGCACAGGGGGGCAAATGAACACTGAAGCTTTCTTT
TRBJ1-1	TRBV6-5	-	-	CASSRETEAFF	TGTGCCAGCAGTCGTGAGACTGAAGCTTTCTTT
TRBJ1-2	TRBV4-2	-	-	CASSRTLGDGGGYTF	TGTGCCAGCAGCCGAACCCTGGGGGATGGGGGCGGCTACACCTTC
TRBJ2-7	TRBV10-3	few	TRBD1	CAISRLNRGNYEQYF	TGTGCCATCAGCCGCCTTAACAGGGGTAACTACGAGCAGTACTTC
TRBJ2-7	TRBV5-1	-	TRBD1	CASATGQRGYEQYF	TGCGCCAGCGCTACGGGACAGAGAGGATACGAGCAGTACTTC
TRBJ1-3	TRBV9	-	-	CASSRAGTNIGNTIYF	TGTGCCAGCAGCAGAGCCGGGACAAACATTGGAAACACCATATATTTT
TRBJ2-1	TRBV4-3	-	-	CASSQDPGGNEQFF	TGCGCCAGCAGCCAGGACCCCGGGGGCAATGAGCAGTTCTTC
TRBJ2-3	TRBV6-1	-	TRBD2	CASSDQPGLQTDTQYF	TGTGCCAGCAGTGATCAACCGGGACTACAAACAGATACGCAGTATTTT
TRBJ1-5	TRBV2	-	TRBD1	CASSGQGNGQPQHF	TGTGCCAGCAGCGGACAGGGGAACGGTCAGCCCCAGCATTTT
TRBJ1-5	TRBV24-1	-	-	CATSVEGSNQPQHF	TGTGCCACCAGTGTGGAGGGAAGCAATCAGCCCCAGCATTTT